This T cell receptor beta chain was recovered during a study of cytomegalovirus exposure and HLA in healthy donors. The study's findings and limits: Indistinguishability led to the exclusion of some V segments, TRBV6-2 and TRBV6-3 included.

The CDR3 is 14 amino acids. The V and J ends lost 4 bases and 0 bases respectively, with 10 bases between them. The germline V gene encodes CDR1 SGHRS and CDR2 YFSETQ. Only a few counts were recorded for this clone. Antigen specificity is unknown. Primers included in the PCR were 60 Vbeta and 13 Jbeta primers. Some clones are missing from TCRdb's copy, which holds only in-frame ones; the method was immunoSEQ multiplex PCR. The table has under 95,000 clones, roughly 80% seen once. Sequenced material: PBMCs. The gene calls are TRBV5-1 and TRBJ1-1; possible D gene TRBD1, 6 bases. This receptor was taken from a man aged 35-49 years in good health and CMV-seronegative. CDR3 sequence reads: CASSRRGMNTEAFF. CDR3 bases: TGCGCCAGCAGCAGAAGGGGGATGAACACTGAAGCTTTCTTT. Using reference TRBV5-1 and TRBJ1-1 for the parts outside the CDR3, the full variable domain is KAGVTQTPRYLIKTRGQQVTLSCSPISGHRSVSWYQQTPGQGLQFLFEYFSETQRNKGNFPGRFSGRQFSNSRSEMNVSTLELGDSALYLCASSRRGMNTEAFFGQGTRLTVV.